These T cell receptor beta chains were read from a single sample in a study of blood T cell repertoires in COVID-19. TCRdb's table, derived via immunoSEQ multiplex PCR, lists solely in-frame clones and lacks some. Counted here are 200,000 to 250,000 clones, 75% to 85% occurring once; the ten biggest clones make up 9.7%. Sequencing was done on a sample of peripheral blood. These receptors were taken from a man aged 50-60 years with active or convalescent COVID-19. The CDR3 runs from the conserved cysteine through the conserved F or W. A D gene is named only where the DNA matches it firmly. Clone size appears in some rows only: once, few, many, or a class for an expanded clone.

V	J	size	D	CDR3	DNA
TRBV13	TRBJ1-1	once	-	CASSLVGSADTEAFF	TGTGCCAGCAGCTTAGTTGGGAGCGCCGACACTGAAGCTTTCTTT
TRBV10-3	TRBJ2-5	-	TRBD1	CAISRTGEETQYF	TGTGCCATCAGCCGGACAGGGGAAGAGACCCAGTACTTC
TRBV29-1	TRBJ1-2	once	-	CSVGAGSYGYTF	TGCAGCGTTGGGGCGGGCTCCTATGGCTACACCTTC
TRBV5-5	TRBJ2-1	-	TRBD1	CASSTTGDLYNEQFF	TGTGCCAGCAGCACGACAGGGGATCTTTACAATGAGCAGTTCTTC
TRBV7-2	TRBJ2-2	-	TRBD1	CASSRGQGAGELFF	TGTGCCAGCAGCAGAGGACAGGGTGCCGGGGAGCTGTTTTTT
TRBV27	TRBJ1-2	few	-	CASSFQSNYGYTF	TGTGCCAGCAGTTTTCAGTCCAACTATGGCTACACCTTC
TRBV6-5	TRBJ1-1	-	TRBD1	CASSYSGTGNTEAFF	TGTGCCAGCAGTTACTCCGGGACAGGGAACACTGAAGCTTTCTTT
TRBV5-1	TRBJ2-1	-	TRBD1	CASSLDGQGATRRFF	TGCGCCAGCAGCTTGGACGGACAGGGGGCTACCAGGAGGTTCTTC
TRBV28	TRBJ2-3	-	-	CASSLWWAGSTDTQYF	TGTGCCAGCAGTTTATGGTGGGCGGGAAGCACAGATACGCAGTATTTT
TRBV28	TRBJ1-4	-	-	CASSLPYSEKLFF	TGTGCCAGCAGTTTACCCTACAGTGAAAAACTGTTTTTT
TRBV28	TRBJ2-1	once	-	CASSLSPANEQFF	TGTGCCAGCAGTTTGTCACCAGCGAATGAGCAGTTCTTC
TRBV28	TRBJ1-1	-	-	CASSVPGTPTRATEAFF	TGTGCCAGCAGTGTCCCGGGGACACCCACTCGGGCCACTGAAGCTTTCTTT
TRBV4-3	TRBJ2-3	-	TRBD2	CASSQEAGGGYTQYF	TGCGCCAGCAGCCAAGAAGCCGGGGGAGGGTATACGCAGTATTTT
TRBV19	TRBJ2-7	-	-	CASSINTYEQYF	TGTGCCAGTAGTATTAACACCTACGAGCAGTACTTC
TRBV18	TRBJ2-5	few	TRBD2	CASSPQGGNQETQYF	TGTGCCAGCTCACCACAGGGAGGGAACCAAGAGACCCAGTACTTC
TRBV6-5	TRBJ2-5	-	TRBD1	CASSQRQGQETQYF	TGTGCCAGCAGTCAAAGACAGGGACAAGAGACCCAGTACTTC
TRBV24-1	TRBJ2-2	once	-	CATSKRNTGELFF	TGTGCCACCAGTAAGCGAAACACCGGGGAGCTGTTTTTT
TRBV29-1	TRBJ2-5	-	-	CSVTGKQETQYF	TGCAGCGTTACCGGGAAACAAGAGACCCAGTACTTC
TRBV5-1	TRBJ1-4	few	-	CASTTGTSEEKLFF	TGCGCCAGCACCACCGGGACAAGTGAAGAAAAACTGTTTTTT
TRBV6-2/TRBV6-3	TRBJ1-5	few	-	CASSYRGGQGGQPQHF	TGTGCCAGCAGTTACAGGGGGGGGCAGGGCGGACAGCCCCAGCATTTT
TRBV5-1	TRBJ2-5	-	-	CASSLGWGEGETQYF	TGCGCCAGCAGCTTAGGTTGGGGAGAGGGAGAGACCCAGTACTTC
TRBV18	TRBJ1-1	-	-	CASSPREGNAEAFF	TGTGCCAGCTCACCGAGGGAGGGTAATGCTGAAGCTTTCTTT
TRBV14	TRBJ2-6	-	TRBD1	CASSQLQGAGANVLTF	TGTGCCAGCAGCCAGTTACAGGGGGCTGGGGCCAACGTCCTGACTTTC
TRBV7-6	TRBJ2-2	-	TRBD2	CASSPPPSGRAGGELFF	TGTGCCAGCAGCCCTCCCCCTAGCGGGAGGGCCGGCGGGGAGCTGTTTTTT
TRBV6-5	TRBJ1-2	-	-	CASSFQGLHGYTF	TGTGCCAGCAGCTTTCAGGGGCTCCATGGCTACACCTTC